These 9 T cell receptor beta chains were sequenced from one sample in a study of cytomegalovirus exposure and HLA in healthy donors. The PCR made use of 60 Vbeta and 13 Jbeta primers. This table comes from immunoSEQ multiplex PCR, and its TCRdb copy is limited to in-frame clones, with some not included. The table includes 140,000 to 150,000 clones, 77% detected once. Material: PBMCs. The receptors were gathered from a male donor in good health and CMV-seronegative.

This rearrangement joins TRBV27 to TRBJ2-5, with a possible D match to TRBD1 (6 bases). V gave up 4 bases and J gave up 5 bases, with 14 bases separating them. This CDR3 has 14 residues. Per the germline V gene, CDR1 is MNHEY and CDR2 is SMNVEV (reference sequence). CDR3 in DNA: TGTGCCAGCAGTTGGACCTCGAGGGGGGAGACCCAGTACTTC. This codes for CASSWTSRGETQYF.

The chain carries TRBV4-1 and TRBJ1-6, with TRBD1 identical over 10 bases. The CDR3 runs 16 residues. Unmatched junction bases numbered 3, after V lost 0 bases and J lost 7 bases. Germline V gives CDR1 MGHRA, CDR2 YSYEKL. This chain's CDR3 is CASSQERGQGNSPLHF. The CDR3 DNA is TGCGCCAGCAGCCAAGAAAGGGGACAGGGGAATTCACCCCTCCACTTT.

The rearrangement links TRBV5-1 to TRBJ2-7; 10 nucleotides match TRBD2. V shed 3 bases and J 0 bases; nucleotides not matched to a gene: 12. The CDR3 spans 18 residues. The germline V gene encodes CDR1 SGHRS and CDR2 YFSETQ. The CDR3, as DNA: TGCGCCAGCAGCTCTTTCGGGCTAGCGGGGGCCATCTCCTACGAGCAGTACTTC. Encoded protein: CASSSFGLAGAISYEQYF.

The count of this clone is one. The V gene is TRBV4-3, the J gene TRBJ2-3; maybe TRBD1 (7 bases). The germline V gene encodes CDR1 LGHNA and CDR2 YSLEER. The V and J ends lost 4 bases and 4 bases respectively, with 15 bases between them. The CDR3 covers 15 residues. The CDR3 DNA reads TGCGCCAGCAGCCCAGGGGGGCTCCGGGCAGATACGCAGTATTTT. Translating it yields CASSPGGLRADTQYF.

This clone came up once. The CDR3 is CASSGTSGANEQFF. In DNA form, the CDR3 reads TGTGCCAGCTCCGGGACTAGCGGAGCGAATGAGCAGTTCTTC. V is TRBV2 and J is TRBJ2-1; 11 nucleotides line up with TRBD2. This CDR3 is 14 amino acids long. With V trimmed by 8 bases and J by 7 bases, 7 bases remained unmatched. CDR1 SNHLY and CDR2 FYNNEI come from the germline V gene.

DNA of the CDR3: TGTGCCAGTAGTGTAGGACAGCGTTTGGGGAATGAGCAGTTCTTC. It codes for CASSVGQRLGNEQFF. This chain joins TRBV19 and TRBJ2-1; possibly TRBD1 for D (6 bases). Per germline, CDR1 LNHDA and CDR2 SQIVND (reference sequence). Trimming took off 5 bases at V and 7 bases at J, with 18 bases between the two ends. This CDR3 has 15 amino acids.

This chain joins TRBV2 and TRBJ2-5; 8 nucleotides line up with TRBD2. From germline, CDR1 is SNHLY and CDR2 FYNNEI. V shed 1 base, J shed 2 bases, and the junction held 6 bases outside the gene matches. This CDR3 has 16 amino acids. DNA of the CDR3: TGTGCCAGCAGTGAAGTTACTAGCGGCGAACAAGAGACCCAGTACTTC. Its translation is CASSEVTSGEQETQYF.

This clone was detected only a few times. V and J are TRBV18 and TRBJ2-3, with TRBD2 matching 10 bases. The CDR3 has 15 amino acids. The germline V gene encodes CDR1 KGHSH and CDR2 LQKENI. V was clipped by 4 bases and J by 1 base; unmatched bases: 2. The CDR3 sequence: CASSQLAGGTDTQYF. In DNA form, the CDR3 reads TGTGCCAGCTCACAGCTAGCGGGGGGCACAGATACGCAGTATTTT.

The chain combines TRBV20-1 with TRBJ2-7; unclear D gene. The CDR3 is 11 amino acids. Trimming pared 4 bases from V and 3 bases from J, leaving 7 bases between. CDR1 is DFQATT and CDR2 is SNEGSKA in the germline V gene (reference sequence). CDR3 bases: TGCAGTGCTAAAATAAACTACGAGCAGTACTTC. Translation gives CSAKINYEQYF.